Shown below are 3 T cell receptor beta chains from a single sample sequenced in a study of control samples from healthy donors and cancer patients. This table comes from immunoSEQ multiplex PCR, and its TCRdb copy is limited to in-frame clones, with some not included. The repertoire consists of 100,000 to 150,000 clones, with over 75% occurring once and the leading ten covering roughly 2.6%. Input material: blood. Receptors were obtained from a man in his forties in good health.

The chain combines TRBV19 with TRBJ1-6; no firm D call. The germline V gene encodes CDR1 LNHDA and CDR2 SQIVND (reference sequence). Trimming shortened V by 5 bases and J by 4 bases, and 9 bases separated the two germline ends. CDR3 length: 14 residues. The CDR3 spells CASSFAGYNSPLHF. CDR3 coding DNA: TGTGCCAGTAGTTTCGCAGGATATAATTCACCCCTCCACTTT.

V usage is TRBV28 and J usage is TRBJ2-7; the D is unclear. This CDR3 contains 13 residues. Between the trimmed V and J ends, which lost 1 base and 4 bases, there was a span of 8 bases. Germline V gene lookup returns CDR1 MDHEN and CDR2 SYDVKM. CDR3 sequence: CASSLSSPYEQYF. CDR3 sequence (DNA): TGTGCCAGCAGTTTATCCTCACCTTACGAGCAGTACTTC.

This clone was seen a few times. The chain links TRBV6-5 to TRBJ1-6; D unresolved. V was clipped by 6 bases and J by 9 bases, with 12 bases between them. This CDR3 spans 13 amino acids. The germline gives CDR1 MNHEY, CDR2 SVGAGI. For the CDR3, the DNA is TGTGCCAGCAGGGACCGGACCGGTTCACCCCTCCACTTT. This sequence encodes CASRDRTGSPLHF.